This T cell receptor (beta chain) was recovered during a study of control samples from healthy donors and cancer patients. V dropped 3 bases and J dropped 0 bases, with 2 bases sitting between them. Germline CDR1 is SGHKS and CDR2 is YYEKEE (reference sequence). CDR3 length: 12 residues. The assay was immunoSEQ multiplex PCR, and TCRdb's table has in-frame clones only and misses some. The sample holds 130,000 to 150,000 clones, about 90% seen once. What was sequenced was blood. The sequence was collected from a man between 25 and 39 years old in good health. J is TRBJ2-3 and V is TRBV5-5, with D unresolved. CDR3 bases: TGTGCCAGCAGCTCTAGCACAGATACGCAGTATTTT. Protein: CASSSSTDTQYF.